In its sample, the clone carrying this T cell receptor (beta chain) was seen many times. Its antigen remains unknown. CDR1 is LNHDA and CDR2 is SQIVND in the germline V gene (reference sequence). Trimming at V came to 5 bases and at J to 0 bases, leaving 9 bases not matched to a gene. The CDR3 runs to 17 residues. The data are from a study of early T cells in non-severe SARS-CoV-2 infection. Study summary: From unsorted whole blood, bulk RNA was sequenced, and the chains remained unpaired.

Unique molecular identifier tags were affixed to discrete cDNA molecules. Each CDR3 protein gets one entry after TCRdb re-called the 5' RACE reads with MiXCR. The sample contains around 58,000 distinct CDR3 sequences, around 8% of which appear only once. Study observations and caveats: Matching against VDJdb likely underestimated virus-specific expansions, favoring anti-spike CD8.

The material was whole blood, obtained at baseline. The chain joins TRBV19 to TRBJ2-3, with TRBD2 identical over 9 bases. This TCR derives from an adult who was a healthcare worker with PCR-confirmed SARS-CoV-2 infection or an uninfected control (not recorded which). CDR3 nucleotides: TGTGCCAGTAGTCCCGGACTAGCGCCAACTAGCACAGATACGCAGTATTTT. It codes for CASSPGLAPTSTDTQYF.